Reported below is one T cell receptor (beta chain). Germline V CDR1 and CDR2: MRHNA, SNTAGT. V lost 6 bases to trimming and J lost 4 bases, with 12 bases between them. This CDR3 is 13 amino acids long. Some clones are missing from TCRdb's copy, which holds only in-frame ones; the method was immunoSEQ multiplex PCR. In the table there are roughly 140,000 clones, under 85% of which are singletons. This record comes from a study of blood T cell repertoires in COVID-19. The chain couples TRBV6-4 to TRBJ2-5; D may be TRBD1 (6 bases). The sample consisted of PBMCs or T cells enriched from blood (not recorded which). The sequence came from a woman aged 18 to 35 who had been exposed to COVID-19. The DNA for the CDR3 is TGTGCCAGCAGCGCAACAGGGAGAGAGACCCAGTACTTC. It yields the protein CASSATGRETQYF.